The 25 T cell receptor beta chains given below trace back to one sample, sequenced in a study of cytomegalovirus exposure and HLA in healthy donors. With 60 Vbeta and 13 Jbeta primers, the PCR was carried out. The protocol was immunoSEQ multiplex PCR, while the TCRdb copy is restricted to in-frame clones and leaves out a portion. The table records about 120,000 clones, 66% of them present only once. Sequencing was performed on PBMCs. These receptors all stem from a man aged 18 to 35 in good health and CMV-seronegative.

CDR3 loop: CATPRQGYYGYTF. The CDR3, as DNA: TGTGCCACCCCAAGACAGGGATACTATGGCTACACCTTC. The rearrangement links TRBV6-1 to TRBJ1-2, with 7 bases matching TRBD1. This CDR3 comprises 13 residues. Per the germline V gene, CDR1 is MNHNS and CDR2 is SASEGT. With 10 bases clipped from V and 3 bases from J, the junction kept 8 bases outside the gene matches.

V gene TRBV28 combines with J gene TRBJ2-5; a possible D gene is TRBD2 (6 bases). Germline CDR1 is MDHEN and CDR2 is SYDVKM. The CDR3 loop spans 14 amino acids. V dropped 7 bases and J dropped 2 bases, with 14 bases sitting between them. CDR3 coding DNA: TGTGCCAGCACCCAGGACGGACTACAAGAGACCCAGTACTTC. It specifies CASTQDGLQETQYF.

This clone was observed a handful of times. CDR3 protein: CASSLDRGSSYEQYF. CDR3 coding DNA: TGTGCCAGCAGCTTGGACAGGGGTAGCTCCTACGAGCAGTACTTC. The chain links TRBV7-9 to TRBJ2-7; 9 bases fit TRBD1. V lost 3 bases, J lost 0 bases, and 3 bases stayed unmatched. The CDR3 sequence is 15 residues long. Looked up from germline, CDR1 is SEHNR and CDR2 is FQNEAQ (reference sequence).

This clone was counted once. V and J are TRBV6-6 and TRBJ2-1, with D perhaps TRBD2 (5 bases). The ends were cut back, 6 bases at V and 12 bases at J, with 21 bases in the middle. Germline V lookup: CDR1 MNHNY, CDR2 SVGAGI (reference sequence). This CDR3 has 14 residues. CDR3 in DNA: TGTGCCAGCAGGAATCGGGGTAGGGTTCTAGGGCAGTTCTTC. Residues: CASRNRGRVLGQFF.

The chain is built from TRBV7-9 and TRBJ1-2; 7 bases fit TRBD1. The germline V gene has CDR1 SEHNR and CDR2 FQNEAQ (reference sequence). The CDR3 totals 15 residues. Losses at the gene ends were 1 base for V and 4 bases for J; bases not matched to a gene: 6. This chain's CDR3 is CASSLDKGAVYGYTF. In nucleotides, the CDR3 is TGTGCCAGCAGCTTAGATAAGGGGGCGGTCTATGGCTACACCTTC.

Here the CDR3 DNA reads TGTGCCAGCAGTTCCTACGGGGGGAGTCGGACTGAAGCTTTCTTT. As protein: CASSSYGGSRTEAFF. The J gene is TRBJ1-1, the V gene TRBV6-5, with a weak D call TRBD1 (5 bases). The CDR3 is 15 amino acids. Trimming pared 4 bases from V and 5 bases from J, leaving 17 bases between. The germline V gene has CDR1 MNHEY and CDR2 SVGAGI.

J is TRBJ1-5 and V is TRBV5-5; D gene uncertain. The CDR3 covers 15 residues. Trimming shortened V by 0 bases and J by 3 bases, and 10 bases separated the two germline ends. The germline V gene has CDR1 SGHKS and CDR2 YYEKEE (reference sequence). The CDR3 protein is CASSLAGVHNQPQHF. DNA for the CDR3: TGTGCCAGCAGCTTGGCGGGTGTTCACAATCAGCCCCAGCATTTT.

This chain links TRBV11-2 with TRBJ2-7; 10 bases align to TRBD2. Per germline, CDR1 SGHAT and CDR2 FQNNGV. Trimming cost V 1 base and J 6 bases; bases outside gene matches: 6. This CDR3 has 15 amino acids. In DNA form, the CDR3 reads TGTGCCAGCAGCTTAGGGAAGCGGGAGGGCCGCGAGCAGTACTTC. This sequence encodes CASSLGKREGREQYF.

This chain joins TRBV5-1 and TRBJ1-1; TRBD1 aligns across 7 bases. CDR3 length: 14 amino acids. Germline V gene data show CDR1 as SGHRS and CDR2 as YFSETQ. After removal of 6 bases from V and 2 bases from J, the junction contained 7 bases not matched to a gene. For the CDR3, the DNA is TGCGCCAGCAAACCGGGACAGATAAACACTGAAGCTTTCTTT. Translation gives CASKPGQINTEAFF.

This clone was seen just once. The chain carries TRBV15 and TRBJ2-7, with TRBD2 identical over 11 bases. The CDR3 extends over 15 amino acids. Germline assignment: CDR1 LNHNV and CDR2 YYDKDF (reference sequence). Trimming cost V 5 bases and J 3 bases; bases outside gene matches: 6. The chain's CDR3 is CATSLRLAGSYEQYF. In DNA form, the CDR3 reads TGTGCCACCAGCCTACGACTAGCGGGGAGCTACGAGCAGTACTTC.

The table lists this clone with a few counts. V is TRBV10-3 and J is TRBJ2-7, with 9 bases aligning to TRBD1. V lost 6 bases to trimming and J lost 3 bases; unmatched junction nucleotides: 6. From germline, CDR1 is ENHRY and CDR2 SYGVKD. There are 14 residues in the CDR3. The CDR3 is CAISRGQGSYEQYF. As DNA, the CDR3 is TGTGCCATCAGCCGAGGACAGGGGAGCTACGAGCAGTACTTC.

This clone showed up just a few times. The CDR3, as DNA: TGTGCCAGCAGTGAATCGCAGGCCCGCTCTGGAAACACCATATATTTT. As protein: CASSESQARSGNTIYF. The rearrangement links TRBV25-1 to TRBJ1-3; D remains unclear. The V end was cut by 1 base, the J end by 0 bases, with 10 bases between. The CDR3 length is 16 residues. The V gene's germline CDR1 is MGHDK and CDR2 SYGVNS.

This clone showed up just once. The V gene is TRBV15, the J gene TRBJ2-1, with D possibly being TRBD1 (6 bases). Germline CDR1 reads LNHNV; CDR2 reads YYDKDF (reference sequence). The CDR3 spans 13 residues. The V gene lost 9 bases and the J gene lost 9 bases, with 18 bases spanning the gap. The CDR3 nucleotides read TGTGCCACTGGGGGCTACCTACTCAGTGAGCAGTTCTTC. Its translation: CATGGYLLSEQFF.

The chain uses TRBV14 and TRBJ1-6; no clear D. CDR3 length equals 13 residues. CDR1 SGHDN and CDR2 FVKESK come from the germline V gene. V dropped 1 base and J dropped 9 bases, with 7 bases sitting between them. The CDR3 DNA is TGTGCCAGCAGCCAAGGAGGAGGTTCACCCCTCCACTTT. Its translation is CASSQGGGSPLHF.

The sample holds a few counts of this clone. CDR3 nucleotide sequence: TGTGCCAGCAGCTCAGGGTCCGCTGCTTACGAAAAACTGTTTTTT. Its protein is CASSSGSAAYEKLFF. The chain is built from TRBV7-8 and TRBJ1-4, with D perhaps matching TRBD1 (5 bases). In germline, CDR1 is SGHVS, CDR2 FQNEAQ. V was clipped by 4 bases and J by 8 bases, with 17 bases between them. This CDR3 has 15 amino acids. The whole variable domain, remainder taken from reference TRBV7-8 and TRBJ1-4, is GAGVSQSPRYKVAKRGQDVALRCDPISGHVSLFWYQQALGQGPEFLTYFQNEAQLDKSGLPSDRFFAERPEGSVSTLKIQRTQQEDSAVYLCASSSGSAAYEKLFFGSGTQLSVL.

The chain employs TRBV18 and TRBJ1-3, with D possibly being TRBD1 (5 bases). The length of the CDR3 is 15 residues. Trimming took off 6 bases at V and 4 bases at J, with 16 bases between the two ends. Germline V gene lookup returns CDR1 KGHSH and CDR2 LQKENI. In nucleotides, the CDR3 is TGTGCCAGCTCCCAGGACAATTTACGGGGAAACACCATATATTTT. Its translation is CASSQDNLRGNTIYF. The variable domain in full, completed from reference TRBV18 and TRBJ1-3, reads NAGVMQNPRHLVRRRGQEARLRCSPMKGHSHVYWYRQLPEEGLKFMVYLQKENIIDESGMPKERFSAEFPKEGPSILRIQQVVRGDSAAYFCASSQDNLRGNTIYFGEGSWLTVV.

The chain employs TRBV28 and TRBJ1-5; D is unclear. The ends were cut back, 0 bases at V and 0 bases at J, with 9 bases in the middle. Germline V CDR1 and CDR2: MDHEN, SYDVKM. The CDR3 sequence is 16 residues long. The CDR3 loop is CASSLWSPYSNQPQHF. DNA of the CDR3: TGTGCCAGCAGTTTATGGTCCCCCTATAGCAATCAGCCCCAGCATTTT.

V and J are TRBV7-2 and TRBJ2-2; 12 positions match TRBD1. The CDR3 length is 16 residues. CDR1 and CDR2 (germline): SGHTA, FQGNSA. V shed 3 bases and J 4 bases; nucleotides not matched to a gene: 3. This CDR3 is CASSLGQGASTGELFF. CDR3 nucleotide sequence: TGTGCCAGCAGCTTGGGACAGGGGGCTAGCACCGGGGAGCTGTTTTTT.

The chain is built from TRBV11-2 and TRBJ2-5; TRBD2 aligns across 7 bases. The CDR3 runs to 14 residues. The V gene's germline CDR1 is SGHAT and CDR2 FQNNGV. The ends lost 1 base at V and 5 bases at J; junction bases unmatched: 4. The CDR3: CASSLVWGGETQYF. In nucleotides, the CDR3 is TGTGCCAGCAGCTTAGTTTGGGGGGGGGAGACCCAGTACTTC.

The rearrangement uses TRBV7-9 and TRBJ2-7; TRBD1 is a possible D gene (6 bases). The germline V and J ends were trimmed by 2 bases and 3 bases, with 17 bases remaining between them. Germline-derived CDR1 and CDR2 are SEHNR and FQNEAQ (reference sequence). The length of the CDR3 is 16 residues. The CDR3 here is CASSLTRDISGYEQYF. The CDR3 bases are TGTGCCAGCAGCTTAACCCGGGACATAAGTGGCTACGAGCAGTACTTC.

This rearrangement joins TRBV6-6 to TRBJ2-7, with a weak D call TRBD2 (6 bases). V shed 2 bases and J shed 7 bases, with 15 bases lying between them. The CDR3 consists of 14 residues. The V gene's germline CDR1 is MNHNY and CDR2 SVGAGI (reference sequence). The CDR3 DNA sequence: TGTGCCAGCAGTTACGATGTGGGGGGTCGGGAGCAGTACTTC. Protein product: CASSYDVGGREQYF.

The table lists this clone with a few counts. The V call is TRBV19, the J call TRBJ1-5; D gene uncertain. Per germline, CDR1 LNHDA and CDR2 SQIVND (reference sequence). V was pared by 8 bases and J by 0 bases, with 5 bases between. The length of the CDR3 is 12 residues. The CDR3 protein is CASSYSNQPQHF. The DNA for the CDR3 is TGTGCCAGTTCCTATAGCAATCAGCCCCAGCATTTT.

The V and J genes are TRBV5-1 and TRBJ1-1; D perhaps matches TRBD1 (6 bases). The CDR3 has 14 residues. Trimming pared 6 bases from V and 1 base from J, leaving 13 bases between. Germline V gene sequence: CDR1 SGHRS, CDR2 YFSETQ. The CDR3 region has the DNA TGCGCCAGCATGTTATCAGGGGCGAACACTGAAGCTTTCTTT. It is translated as CASMLSGANTEAFF.

The chain employs TRBV5-4 and TRBJ1-3; no clear D. The CDR3 contains 14 residues. Trimming removed 4 bases at V and 2 bases at J, with 10 bases between. CDR1 and CDR2 from the germline V gene are SGHNT and YYREEE (reference sequence). The CDR3 sequence is CASSPNRAGNTIYF. In nucleotides, the CDR3 is TGTGCCAGCAGCCCCAACAGAGCTGGAAACACCATATATTTT. Variable domain in full (rest from reference TRBV5-4 and TRBJ1-3): ETGVTQSPTHLIKTRGQQVTLRCSSQSGHNTVSWYQQALGQGPQFIFQYYREEENGRGNFPPRFSGLQFPNYSSELNVNALELDDSALYLCASSPNRAGNTIYFGEGSWLTVV.

The V call is TRBV9, the J call TRBJ2-2, with D uncertain. Trimming cost V 4 bases and J 6 bases, with 7 bases left between them. CDR1 is SGDLS and CDR2 is YYNGEE in the germline V gene. The CDR3 extends over 12 amino acids. CDR3 in amino acids: CASSPVAGELFF. The CDR3 DNA reads TGTGCCAGCAGCCCGGTGGCCGGGGAGCTGTTTTTT.